This entry lists 18 T cell receptor beta chains sequenced from one sample in a study of control samples from healthy donors and cancer patients (dated by TCRdb to 2020 to 2021). The protocol used for the library was the immunoSEQ multiplex PCR assay. The table was pulled from immuneACCESS by TCRdb, which kept in-frame rearrangements only. Such tables lose some clones; where checked, under half of the loss comes from unresolved V genes, and the rest has no known cause. Counted in this sample were roughly 70,000 clones; about 94% of them appeared once. Of the sample, 2.8% is held by the ten largest clones. The sequenced sample was blood. These receptors all stem from a woman younger than 45 in good health.

The V gene is TRBV14, the J gene TRBJ1-6; no clear D gene. The V gene lost 1 base and the J gene lost 11 bases, with 18 bases spanning the gap. CDR3 size: 16 residues. The germline gives CDR1 SGHDN, CDR2 FVKESK. The CDR3 coding sequence is TGTGCCAGCAGCCAAGTTAATCACGGCGAGGACCCACCCCTCCACTTT. It codes for CASSQVNHGEDPPLHF.

This sequence joins TRBV27 and TRBJ1-3; the D is unclear. This CDR3 comprises 15 residues. The V and J ends lost 8 bases and 0 bases respectively, with 14 bases between them. Germline V lookup: CDR1 MNHEY, CDR2 SMNVEV (reference sequence). CDR3 in DNA: TGTGCCAGCCCCGGGCAGTACCTCTCTGGAAACACCATATATTTT. Translation gives CASPGQYLSGNTIYF.

This clone was counted a single time. The chain links TRBV14 to TRBJ2-5; TRBD2 matches 8 bases. The V segment lost 1 base and the J segment 7 bases; nucleotides outside the gene matches: 5. This CDR3 is 14 amino acids long. CDR1 SGHDN and CDR2 FVKESK come from the germline V gene. CDR3 in amino acids: CASSQGRGAATQYF. In nucleotides, the CDR3 is TGTGCCAGCAGCCAAGGGCGGGGGGCGGCGACCCAGTACTTC.

This chain joins TRBV20-1 and TRBJ2-7; D tentatively fits TRBD1 or TRBD2 (5 bases each). The V and J ends lost 6 bases and 2 bases respectively, with 8 bases between them. Germline values: CDR1 DFQATT, CDR2 SNEGSKA (reference sequence). This CDR3 has 11 amino acids. CDR3 residues: CSARGAYEQYF. The CDR3 nucleotides read TGCAGTGCACGAGGGGCCTACGAGCAGTACTTC.

This sequence joins TRBV13 and TRBJ2-5; 7 nucleotides agree with TRBD1. V shed 6 bases, J shed 5 bases, and the junction held 9 bases outside the gene matches. Germline V lookup: CDR1 PRHDT, CDR2 FYEKMQ (reference sequence). The CDR3 totals 14 residues. CDR3 residues: CASRKTGASETQYF. As DNA, the CDR3 is TGTGCCAGCAGGAAAACAGGGGCGTCCGAGACCCAGTACTTC.

This sequence joins TRBV3-1 (or the pseudogene TRBV3-2) and TRBJ2-3; 8 nucleotides align to TRBD2. The CDR3 consists of 16 residues. The ends lost 1 base at V and 4 bases at J; junction bases unmatched: 7. Germline-derived CDR1 and CDR2 are LGHDT and YNNKEL (reference sequence). For the CDR3, the DNA is TGTGCCAGCAGCCAAGCTCTTAGCGGGGCCTCAGATACGCAGTATTTT. This codes for CASSQALSGASDTQYF.

This chain joins TRBV5-1 and TRBJ1-5, with 8 nucleotides matching TRBD1. V shed 0 bases and J 6 bases; nucleotides not matched to a gene: 2. Germline V gene data show CDR1 as SGHRS and CDR2 as YFSETQ. This CDR3 is 14 amino acids long. The DNA for the CDR3 is TGCGCCAGCAGCTTGGGACAGGGGAGTCAGCCCCAGCATTTT. Residues: CASSLGQGSQPQHF.

This chain uses TRBV12-3 or TRBV12-4 with TRBJ2-1, with D uncertain. The length of the CDR3 is 12 residues. With 7 bases removed from V and 7 bases from J, the gap between germline ends came to 11 bases. CDR3 amino acids: CASTFYANEQFF. The CDR3 DNA reads TGTGCCAGCACCTTTTATGCTAATGAGCAGTTCTTC.

This clone was detected only once. The genes are TRBV9 and TRBJ1-4; 7 bases match TRBD1. V shed 4 bases and J 7 bases; nucleotides not matched to a gene: 16. The CDR3 extends over 17 amino acids. The germline CDR1 and CDR2 sequences are SGDLS and YYNGEE. CDR3 coding DNA: TGTGCCAGCAGCCCTCACCCCACAGGGGAGGGGAGTGAAAAACTGTTTTTT. It translates to CASSPHPTGEGSEKLFF.

The chain combines TRBV7-2 with TRBJ1-1; TRBD1 aligns across 9 bases. V lost 6 bases to trimming and J lost 3 bases; unmatched junction nucleotides: 2. This CDR3 has 13 residues. In germline, CDR1 is SGHTA, CDR2 FQGNSA. CDR3 nucleotides: TGTGCCAGCAGTCGACAGGGGGACACTGAAGCTTTCTTT. It encodes CASSRQGDTEAFF. The full variable domain, completed using reference TRBV7-2 and TRBJ1-1, is GAGVSQSPSNKVTEKGKDVELRCDPISGHTALYWYRQSLGQGLEFLIYFQGNSAPDKSGLPSDRFSAERTGGSVSTLTIQRTQQEDSAVYLCASSRQGDTEAFFGQGTRLTVV.

A single count supports this clone. The chain uses TRBV19 and TRBJ2-4, with D possibly TRBD2 on 6 matching bases. The CDR3 has 17 residues. The V and J ends lost 5 bases and 3 bases respectively, with 20 bases between them. Germline V gene data show CDR1 as LNHDA and CDR2 as SQIVND (reference sequence). Written as DNA, the CDR3 is TGTGCCAGTAGTGGCCGTAGGAGGGTGTTCGGCAAAAACATTCAGTACTTC. Translated, it gives CASSGRRRVFGKNIQYF.

The genes are TRBV7-9 and TRBJ2-2; a possible D gene is TRBD1 (7 bases). V shed 11 bases and J shed 4 bases, with 17 bases lying between them. Germline V gene sequence: CDR1 SEHNR, CDR2 FQNEAQ (reference sequence). The CDR3 totals 14 residues. CDR3 nucleotides: TGTGCCCCCGCAGGGGGGTCGGGCACCGGGGAGCTGTTTTTT. It is translated as CAPAGGSGTGELFF. Filled out from reference TRBV7-9 and TRBJ2-2, the complete variable domain reads DTGVSQNPRHKITKRGQNVTFRCDPISEHNRLYWYRQTLGQGPEFLTYFQNEAQLEKSRLLSDRFSAERPKGSFSTLEIQRTEQGDSAMYLCAPAGGSGTGELFFGEGSRLTVL.

The V and J genes are TRBV12-3 or TRBV12-4 and TRBJ1-5, with D hard to call. The CDR3 extends over 13 amino acids. V was shortened by 4 bases and J by 4 bases, with 8 bases between the two germline ends. The CDR3 DNA is TGTGCCAGCAGTTCCTGGGAGAATCAGCCCCAGCATTTT. Amino acids: CASSSWENQPQHF.

The genes are TRBV30 and TRBJ2-1; TRBD2 matches at 10 bases. Per germline, CDR1 GTSNPN and CDR2 SVGIG (reference sequence). The CDR3 contains 14 residues. Unmatched junction bases numbered 10, after V lost 2 bases and J lost 12 bases. Here the CDR3 reads CAWSPRASGGGQFF. In nucleotides, the CDR3 is TGTGCCTGGAGTCCCCGTGCTAGCGGGGGTGGGCAGTTCTTC.

This clone appeared once. V and J are TRBV5-5 and TRBJ1-2; D gene unclear. CDR3 length equals 14 residues. Germline V gene lookup returns CDR1 SGHKS and CDR2 YYEKEE (reference sequence). Trimming cost V 3 bases and J 4 bases, with 13 bases left between them. CDR3 region: CASSSSIDSYGYTF. DNA for the CDR3: TGTGCCAGCAGCTCCTCCATAGACTCCTATGGCTACACCTTC.

This clone was observed once. The chain carries TRBV7-8 and TRBJ2-7; possible D gene TRBD2, 6 bases. V dropped 6 bases and J dropped 0 bases, with 12 bases sitting between them. Looked up from germline, CDR1 is SGHVS and CDR2 is FQNEAQ. The CDR3 runs to 14 residues. CDR3 DNA sequence: TGTGCCAGCAGTTCACGGGAGAGCTCCTACGAGCAGTACTTC. Translated, it gives CASSSRESSYEQYF. Filled out from reference TRBV7-8 and TRBJ2-7, the complete variable domain reads GAGVSQSPRYKVAKRGQDVALRCDPISGHVSLFWYQQALGQGPEFLTYFQNEAQLDKSGLPSDRFFAERPEGSVSTLKIQRTQQEDSAVYLCASSSRESSYEQYFGPGTRLTVT.

CDR3 sequence: CASSYSLDYSYEQYF. For the CDR3, the DNA is TGTGCCAGCAGTTACTCGTTGGACTACTCCTACGAGCAGTACTTC. This chain joins TRBV6-5 and TRBJ2-7; TRBD2 might be the D (6 bases). Germline V CDR1 and CDR2: MNHEY, SVGAGI. Trimming pared 0 bases from V and 0 bases from J, leaving 9 bases between. This CDR3 has 15 residues.

V gene TRBV30 combines with J gene TRBJ1-2; no definite D call. Germline CDR1 reads GTSNPN; CDR2 reads SVGIG (reference sequence). Trimming took 3 bases from V and 7 from J, leaving 12 bases between them. The CDR3 is 12 amino acids. The CDR3 DNA sequence: TGTGCCTGGAGCGGAGGGTCGGCTGGCTACACCTTC. Protein sequence: CAWSGGSAGYTF.